These 8 T cell receptor beta chains share one sample of origin, sequenced in a study of T-cell reconstitution after alpha-beta-depleted transplantation in children (dated by TCRdb to 2016 to 2018). Libraries were made using PCR. Sequencing relied on an Illumina HiSeq 2500. TCR libraries were prepared with molecular barcoding, using unique molecular identifiers to normalize TCRbeta repertoire quantification. TCRdb trimmed public reads at Q25 via fastp, called clones via MiXCR and kept in-frame beta chains. Every distinct CDR3 protein forms one entry, paired with its most common genes and DNA. Here the sample has 600,000 to 700,000 distinct CDR3 sequences; around 16% occur a single time. Together, the top ten hold approximately 1.1% of the sample. The source material was PBMCs from the stem cell graft donor, sampled from the stem cell graft. Source of these receptors: a human donor who donated a stem cell graft to a child with acute myeloid leukemia.

This clonotype was observed at least ten times. The V and J genes are TRBV6-5 and TRBJ2-1; no clear D gene. Germline assignment: CDR1 MNHEY and CDR2 SVGAGI. The germline V and J ends were trimmed by 7 bases and 8 bases, with 9 bases remaining between them. The CDR3 has 11 amino acids. Here the CDR3 reads CASTRLDEQFF. Here the CDR3 DNA reads TGTGCCAGCACCAGGCTGGATGAGCAGTTCTTC.

The chain couples TRBV4-1 to TRBJ1-2; tentatively, D is TRBD1 (6 bases). The CDR3 covers 14 residues. Germline CDR1 is MGHRA and CDR2 is YSYEKL. Deletions cut 4 bases from V and 3 bases from J, with 12 bases between. CDR3 region: CASSPPGVDYGYTF. The CDR3 DNA reads TGCGCCAGCAGCCCCCCAGGGGTGGACTATGGCTACACCTTC.

The chain joins TRBV15 to TRBJ2-2, with 7 positions matching TRBD1. CDR1 LNHNV and CDR2 YYDKDF come from the germline V gene (reference sequence). The CDR3 runs to 14 residues. J lost 4 bases, V lost 7 bases, and 6 bases had no gene match. CDR3 protein: CATIRQGVTGELFF. The CDR3 DNA is TGTGCCACCATTAGGCAGGGGGTCACCGGGGAGCTGTTTTTT.

This clonotype was counted only a few times. V is TRBV9 and J is TRBJ2-2; unclear D gene. From germline, CDR1 is SGDLS and CDR2 YYNGEE. CDR3 size: 14 residues. V lost 0 bases to trimming and J lost 6 bases, with 9 bases between them. The CDR3 spells CASSVVALSGELFF. CDR3 sequence (DNA): TGTGCCAGCAGCGTAGTGGCCCTCTCCGGGGAGCTGTTTTTT.

This clonotype was observed many times. The chain joins TRBV5-4 to TRBJ2-7; no clear D. The V end lost 0 bases, the J end lost 2 bases, and 6 bases lay between the germline ends. The CDR3 has 13 residues. Germline CDR1 reads SGHNT; CDR2 reads YYREEE (reference sequence). Here the CDR3 DNA reads TGTGCCAGCAGCTTGGAAGGCCCCTACGAGCAGTACGTC. This sequence encodes CASSLEGPYEQYV.

This clonotype was counted only a few times. The chain recombines TRBV12-3 or TRBV12-4 with TRBJ1-3, with TRBD1 matching over 7 bases. V shed 7 bases and J 0 bases; nucleotides not matched to a gene: 12. This CDR3 comprises 17 residues. CDR3 residues: CASILQGGLSSGNTIYF. The CDR3 bases are TGTGCCAGCATTCTCCAAGGGGGCCTTAGCTCTGGAAACACCATATATTTT.

The J gene is TRBJ2-5, the V gene TRBV25-1; 7 nucleotides line up with TRBD1. The CDR3 sequence is 13 residues long. Germline CDR1 and CDR2: MGHDK and SYGVNS. V dropped 6 bases and J dropped 5; count of bases not matched to a gene: 6. CDR3 nucleotide sequence: TGTGCCAGCAGGGATACAGGGGAGGAGACCCAGTACTTC. Amino acid sequence: CASRDTGEETQYF.

This clonotype showed up many times. The V call is TRBV20-1, the J call TRBJ2-3, with TRBD2 matching over 8 bases. CDR3 size: 13 residues. Unmatched junction bases numbered 3, after V lost 6 bases and J lost 1 base. Germline CDR1 reads DFQATT; CDR2 reads SNEGSKA (reference sequence). Here the CDR3 reads CSAHSGGTDTQYF. CDR3 nucleotide sequence: TGCAGTGCACATAGCGGGGGCACAGATACGCAGTATTTT.